This TCR beta chain emerged from a study of shared clonotypes between healthy human individuals. The V gene's germline CDR1 is SGDLS and CDR2 YYNGEE. The V gene lost 0 bases and the J gene lost 3 bases, with 12 bases spanning the gap. CDR3 length equals 16 residues. Sequenced by immunoSEQ multiplex PCR; TCRdb stores in-frame clones only, minus some. The data hold more than 1,200,000 clones, with about 98.5% observed a single time. The J gene is TRBJ2-2, the V gene TRBV9; D is undetermined. Sequencing was performed on naive CD4+ T cells sorted from blood. The sample's subset: CD45RA+ positively selected. This receptor was taken from a man younger than 40 in good health. DNA for the CDR3: TGTGCCAGCAGCGTAGTGGCTCCCCCGTACACCGGGGAGCTGTTTTTT. It is translated as CASSVVAPPYTGELFF.